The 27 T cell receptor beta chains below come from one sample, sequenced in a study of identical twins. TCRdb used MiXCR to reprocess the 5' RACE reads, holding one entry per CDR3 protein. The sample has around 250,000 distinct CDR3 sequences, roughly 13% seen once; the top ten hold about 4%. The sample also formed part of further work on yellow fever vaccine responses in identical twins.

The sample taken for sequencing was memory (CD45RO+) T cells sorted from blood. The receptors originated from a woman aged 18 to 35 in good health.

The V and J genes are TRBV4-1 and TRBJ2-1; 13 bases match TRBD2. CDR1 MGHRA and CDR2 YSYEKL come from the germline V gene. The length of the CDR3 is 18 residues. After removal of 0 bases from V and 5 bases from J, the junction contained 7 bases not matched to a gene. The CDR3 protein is CASSQDPPGTSGNNEQFF. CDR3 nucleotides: TGCGCCAGCAGCCAAGACCCCCCCGGGACTAGCGGGAACAATGAGCAGTTCTTC.

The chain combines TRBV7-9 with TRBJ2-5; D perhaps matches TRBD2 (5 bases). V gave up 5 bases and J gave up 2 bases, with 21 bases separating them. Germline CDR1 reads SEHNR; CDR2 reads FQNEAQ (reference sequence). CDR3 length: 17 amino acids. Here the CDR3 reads CASSPGQTITGQETQYF. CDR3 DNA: TGTGCCAGCAGCCCAGGCCAAACGATTACGGGGCAAGAGACCCAGTACTTC.

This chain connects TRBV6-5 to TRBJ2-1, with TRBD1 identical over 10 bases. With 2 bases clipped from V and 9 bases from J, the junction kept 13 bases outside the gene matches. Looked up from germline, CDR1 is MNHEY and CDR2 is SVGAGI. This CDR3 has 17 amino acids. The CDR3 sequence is CASSYGRPGQGRGEQFF. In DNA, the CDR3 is TGTGCCAGCAGTTACGGACGACCGGGACAGGGGAGAGGTGAGCAGTTCTTC.

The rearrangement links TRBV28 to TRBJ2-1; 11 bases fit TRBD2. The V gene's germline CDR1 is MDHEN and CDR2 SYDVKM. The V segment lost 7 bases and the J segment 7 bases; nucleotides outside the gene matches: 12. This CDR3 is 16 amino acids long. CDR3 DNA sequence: TGTGCCAGCACTTCAAACGGGTTAGCGGGAGGGAATGAGCAGTTCTTC. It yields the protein CASTSNGLAGGNEQFF.

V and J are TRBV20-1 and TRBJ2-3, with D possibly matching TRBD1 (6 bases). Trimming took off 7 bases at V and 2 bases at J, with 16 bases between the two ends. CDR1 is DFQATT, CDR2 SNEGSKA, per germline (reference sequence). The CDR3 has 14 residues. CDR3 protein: CSVPPGHNTDTQYF. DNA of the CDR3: TGCAGTGTCCCGCCGGGACACAACACAGATACGCAGTATTTT.

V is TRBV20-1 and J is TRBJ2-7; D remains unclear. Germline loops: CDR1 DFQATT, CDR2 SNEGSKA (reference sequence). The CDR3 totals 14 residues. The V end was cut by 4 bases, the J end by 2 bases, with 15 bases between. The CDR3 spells CSATLQTQTYEQYF. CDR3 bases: TGCAGTGCTACTCTCCAGACGCAAACCTACGAGCAGTACTTC.

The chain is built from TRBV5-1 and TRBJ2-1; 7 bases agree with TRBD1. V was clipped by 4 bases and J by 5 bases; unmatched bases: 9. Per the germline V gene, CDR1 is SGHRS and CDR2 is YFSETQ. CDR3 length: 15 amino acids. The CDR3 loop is CASSPRQGVNNEQFF. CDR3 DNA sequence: TGCGCCAGCAGCCCCCGACAGGGTGTGAACAATGAGCAGTTCTTC.

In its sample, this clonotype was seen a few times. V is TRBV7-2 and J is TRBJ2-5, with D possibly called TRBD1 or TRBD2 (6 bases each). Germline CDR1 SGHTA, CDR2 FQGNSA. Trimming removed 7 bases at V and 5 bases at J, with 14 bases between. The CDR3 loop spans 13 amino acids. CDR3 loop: CASTPVGGETQYF. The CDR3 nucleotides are TGTGCCAGCACCCCCGTAGGGGGGGAGACCCAGTACTTC.

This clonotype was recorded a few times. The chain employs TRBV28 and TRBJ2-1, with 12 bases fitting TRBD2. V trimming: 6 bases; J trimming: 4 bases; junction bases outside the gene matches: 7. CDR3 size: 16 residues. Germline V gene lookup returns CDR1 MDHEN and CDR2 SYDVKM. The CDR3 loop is CASRPTLAGGYNEQFF. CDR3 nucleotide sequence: TGTGCCAGCAGACCGACACTAGCGGGAGGATACAATGAGCAGTTCTTC.

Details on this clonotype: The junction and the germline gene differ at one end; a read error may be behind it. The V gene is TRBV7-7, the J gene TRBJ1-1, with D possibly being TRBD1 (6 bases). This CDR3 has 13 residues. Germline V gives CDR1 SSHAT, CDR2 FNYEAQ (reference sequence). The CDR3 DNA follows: TGTGCTAGCAGCTTCAAGCCGGACAGTGAAGCTTTCTTT. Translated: CASSFKPDSEAFF.

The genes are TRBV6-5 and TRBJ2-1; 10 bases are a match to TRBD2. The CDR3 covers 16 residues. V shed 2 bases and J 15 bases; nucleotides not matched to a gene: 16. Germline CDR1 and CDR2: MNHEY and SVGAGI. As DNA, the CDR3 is TGTGCCAGCAGTTACGATATAAGAGGGGACCTAGCGGGAGTGTTCTTC. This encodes CASSYDIRGDLAGVFF.

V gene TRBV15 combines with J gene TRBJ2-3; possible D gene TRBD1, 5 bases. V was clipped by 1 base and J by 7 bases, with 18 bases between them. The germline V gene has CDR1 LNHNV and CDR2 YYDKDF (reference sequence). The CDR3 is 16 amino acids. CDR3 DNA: TGTGCCACCAGCAGAGGTTTCGAAGGGGATGGAAATACGCAGTATTTT. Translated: CATSRGFEGDGNTQYF. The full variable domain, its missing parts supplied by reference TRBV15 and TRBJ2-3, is DAMVIQNPRYQVTQFGKPVTLSCSQTLNHNVMYWYQQKSSQAPKLLFHYYDKDFNNEADTPDNFQSRRPNTSFCFLDIRSPGLGDTAMYLCATSRGFEGDGNTQYFGPGTRLTVL.

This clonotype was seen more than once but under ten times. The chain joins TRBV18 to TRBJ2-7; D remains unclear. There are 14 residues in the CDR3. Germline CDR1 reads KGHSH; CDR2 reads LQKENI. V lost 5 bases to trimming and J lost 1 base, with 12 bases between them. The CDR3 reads CASSTRHQSYEQYF. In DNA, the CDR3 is TGTGCCAGCTCAACCAGGCACCAATCCTACGAGCAGTACTTC.

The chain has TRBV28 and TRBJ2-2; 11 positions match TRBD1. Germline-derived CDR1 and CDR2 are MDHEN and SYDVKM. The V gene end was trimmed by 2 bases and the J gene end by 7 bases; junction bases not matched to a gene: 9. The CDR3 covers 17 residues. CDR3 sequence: CASSLRGQGARNGELFF. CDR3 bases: TGTGCCAGCAGTTTAAGAGGACAGGGGGCGCGTAACGGGGAGCTGTTTTTT.

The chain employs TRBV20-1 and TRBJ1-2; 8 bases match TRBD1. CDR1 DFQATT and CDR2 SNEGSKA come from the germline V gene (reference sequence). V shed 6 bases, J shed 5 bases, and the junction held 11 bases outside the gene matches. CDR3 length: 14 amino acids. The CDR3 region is CSAPRTGWRYGYTF. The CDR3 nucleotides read TGCAGTGCCCCCAGGACAGGGTGGCGGTATGGCTACACCTTC.

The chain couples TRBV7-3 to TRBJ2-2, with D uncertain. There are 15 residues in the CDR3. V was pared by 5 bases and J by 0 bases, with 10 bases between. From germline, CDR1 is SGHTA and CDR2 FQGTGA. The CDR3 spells CASSPDRTNTGELFF. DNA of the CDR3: TGTGCCAGCAGCCCCGACCGCACGAACACCGGGGAGCTGTTTTTT.

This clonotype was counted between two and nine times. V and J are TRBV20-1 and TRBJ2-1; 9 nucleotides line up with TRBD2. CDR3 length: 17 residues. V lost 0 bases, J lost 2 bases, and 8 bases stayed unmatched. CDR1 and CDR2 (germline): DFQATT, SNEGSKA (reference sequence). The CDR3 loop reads CSARDWIAGEAYNEQFF. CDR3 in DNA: TGCAGTGCTAGAGATTGGATAGCGGGAGAAGCCTACAATGAGCAGTTCTTC.

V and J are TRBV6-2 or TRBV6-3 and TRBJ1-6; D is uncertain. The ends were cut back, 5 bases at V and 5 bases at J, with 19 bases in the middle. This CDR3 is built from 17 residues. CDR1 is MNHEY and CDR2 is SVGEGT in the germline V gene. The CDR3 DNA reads TGTGCCAGCAGTGGAGACGGCCCCATGTGGAATAATTCACCCCTCCACTTT. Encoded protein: CASSGDGPMWNNSPLHF.

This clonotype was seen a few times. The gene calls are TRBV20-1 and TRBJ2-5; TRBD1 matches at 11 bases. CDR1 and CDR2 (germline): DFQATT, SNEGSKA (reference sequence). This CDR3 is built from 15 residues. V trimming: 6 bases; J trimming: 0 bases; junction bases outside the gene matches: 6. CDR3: CSAGTGGVYQETQYF. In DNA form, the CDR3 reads TGCAGTGCCGGGACAGGGGGAGTATACCAAGAGACCCAGTACTTC.

CDR3 in DNA: TGCAGTGCTAGAGTGGGAGGCTTGGAGCCCCAGCATTTT. Protein: CSARVGGLEPQHF. V gene TRBV20-1 combines with J gene TRBJ1-5; unclear D gene. The CDR3 is made up of 13 amino acids. V was pared by 1 base and J by 8 bases, with 12 bases between. Germline-derived CDR1 and CDR2 are DFQATT and SNEGSKA (reference sequence).

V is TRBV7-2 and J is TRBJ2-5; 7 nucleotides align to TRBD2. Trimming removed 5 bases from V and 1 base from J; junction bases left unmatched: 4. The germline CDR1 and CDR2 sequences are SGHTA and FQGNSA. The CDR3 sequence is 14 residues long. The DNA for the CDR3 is TGTGCCAGCAGCAGGACTAGAAGCCAAGAGACCCAGTACTTC. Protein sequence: CASSRTRSQETQYF.

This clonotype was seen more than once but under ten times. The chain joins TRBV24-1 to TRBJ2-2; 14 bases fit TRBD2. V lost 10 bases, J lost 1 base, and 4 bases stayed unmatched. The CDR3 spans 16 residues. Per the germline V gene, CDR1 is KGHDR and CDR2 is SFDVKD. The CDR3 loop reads CATAGTSGGNTGELFF. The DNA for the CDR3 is TGTGCCACAGCCGGGACTAGCGGGGGGAACACCGGGGAGCTGTTTTTT.

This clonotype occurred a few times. CDR3 DNA sequence: TGTGCCAGCAGCCGCTGGGAGACCCAGTACTTC. Encoded protein: CASSRWETQYF. The genes are TRBV3-1 and TRBJ2-5; D unresolved. Germline V gives CDR1 LGHDT, CDR2 YNNKEL (reference sequence). The CDR3 sequence is 11 residues long. Trimming shortened V by 4 bases and J by 5 bases, and 5 bases separated the two germline ends.

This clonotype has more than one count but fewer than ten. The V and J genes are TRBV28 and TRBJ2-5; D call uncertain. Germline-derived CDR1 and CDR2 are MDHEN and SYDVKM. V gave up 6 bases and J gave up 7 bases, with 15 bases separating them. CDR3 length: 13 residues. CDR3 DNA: TGTGCCAGCAGCCTAATTACCTTCCGGACCCAGTACTTC. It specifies CASSLITFRTQYF.

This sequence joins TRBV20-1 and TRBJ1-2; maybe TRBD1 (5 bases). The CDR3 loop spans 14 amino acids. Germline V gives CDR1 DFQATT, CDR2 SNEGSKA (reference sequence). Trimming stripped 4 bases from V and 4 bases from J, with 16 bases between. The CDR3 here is CSATPRAGFYGYTF. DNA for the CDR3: TGCAGTGCTACACCTCGGGCAGGGTTCTATGGCTACACCTTC.

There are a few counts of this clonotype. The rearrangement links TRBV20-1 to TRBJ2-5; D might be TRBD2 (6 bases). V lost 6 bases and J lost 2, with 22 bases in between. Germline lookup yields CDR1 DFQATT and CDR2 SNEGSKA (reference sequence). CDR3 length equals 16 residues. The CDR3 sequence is CSARNIAAAGQETQYF. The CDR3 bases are TGCAGTGCAAGGAACATAGCGGCGGCGGGGCAAGAGACCCAGTACTTC.

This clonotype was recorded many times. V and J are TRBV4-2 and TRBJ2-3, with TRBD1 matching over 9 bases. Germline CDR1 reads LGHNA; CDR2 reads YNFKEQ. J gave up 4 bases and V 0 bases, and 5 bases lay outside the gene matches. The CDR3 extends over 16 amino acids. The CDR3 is CASSQEEGQGPDTQYF. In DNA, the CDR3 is TGTGCCAGCAGCCAAGAGGAGGGACAGGGACCAGATACGCAGTATTTT.